This T cell receptor (beta chain) originates from a study of T cells in Graves' hyperthyroidism and ophthalmopathy. Notes on the study in general: From stable hyperthyroidism, ophthalmopathy was set apart by a 13 V-J model.

Comment on this clonotype: Its antigen remains unknown.

This CDR3 spans 14 amino acids. The V gene's germline CDR1 is SGHTA and CDR2 FQGNSA. With 6 bases clipped from V and 7 bases from J, the junction kept 10 bases outside the gene matches. RNA transcripts yielded amplified TCR beta CDR3 regions. First-round RT-PCR with HTBI primers amplified the TCR CDR3 region. TCRdb passed the multiplex PCR reads through MiXCR, listing each CDR3 protein once. Among about 580,000 distinct CDR3 sequences, under 60% were seen once, and the ten largest hold around 7.7%. The origin of this receptor is a woman aged 18-35 years with Graves' hyperthyroidism. Sequencing input: peripheral blood or thyroid tissue (not recorded which). This chain uses TRBV7-2 with TRBJ2-7, with TRBD1 matching over 9 bases. CDR3 nucleotides: TGTGCCAGCAGACCGGGACAGGGCCGTACTGAGCAGTACTTC. The encoded protein is CASRPGQGRTEQYF.